These 27 T cell receptor beta chains came from one sample sequenced in a study of shared clonotypes between healthy human individuals (dated by TCRdb to between 2020 and 2021). Library method: the immunoSEQ multiplex PCR assay. TCRdb mirrors the immuneACCESS table, restricted to in-frame sequences. Some clones are absent from its copies; in checked studies, under half trace to an unresolved V gene, and the reason for the others is unknown. The sample profile shows 490,000 or so clones; 76% of them were found once. Of the sample, over 10% is held by the ten largest clones. The sample was PBMCs. These TCRs come from a woman in her forties in good health. Some clones in this sample may be carry-over from other donors' samples.

This rearrangement joins TRBV28 to TRBJ2-3, with TRBD2 matching over 10 bases. The CDR3 has 16 amino acids. V gave up 2 bases and J gave up 1 base; unmatched junction bases: 3. Germline V gives CDR1 MDHEN, CDR2 SYDVKM. The CDR3 spells CASSLRLAGRTDTQYF. The CDR3 DNA reads as TGTGCCAGCAGTTTACGACTAGCGGGCCGCACAGATACGCAGTATTTT.

This rearrangement joins TRBV19 to TRBJ1-1; D is perhaps TRBD1 (6 bases). There are 13 residues in the CDR3. Germline assignment: CDR1 LNHDA and CDR2 SQIVND (reference sequence). V lost 6 bases to trimming and J lost 0 bases, with 8 bases between them. Written as DNA, the CDR3 is TGTGCCAGTAGATGGACAGTGAACACTGAAGCTTTCTTT. Its translation is CASRWTVNTEAFF.

As concerns this clone: A much larger clone differs from this one at a single base, so this may be a read error. The CDR3 carries no conserved terminal phenylalanine or tryptophan, so it likely arises from a read error. The chain carries TRBV9 and TRBJ2-7; 8 bases are a match to TRBD2. Germline CDR1 is SGDLS and CDR2 is YYNGEE. The trim removed 0 bases at V and 5 bases at J, leaving 10 bases unmatched. The length of the CDR3 is 16 residues. CDR3 nucleotides: TGTGCCAGCAGCGTAGGGGTAAGCGGGAGCCTCCACGAGCAGTACCTC. The encoded protein is CASSVGVSGSLHEQYL.

CDR3 amino acids: CASSLAGLAGGGYTGELFF. DNA for the CDR3: TGTGCCAGCAGCTTAGCGGGGCTAGCGGGAGGTGGTTACACCGGGGAGCTGTTTTTT. V usage is TRBV7-8 and J usage is TRBJ2-2, with 11 nucleotides matching TRBD2. CDR1 is SGHVS, CDR2 FQNEAQ, per germline. This CDR3 spans 19 amino acids. Germline trimming cut 0 bases from V and 3 bases from J; bases unmatched to any gene: 9.

Worth noting for this clone: Other DNA sequences in this sample translate to the same CDR3. In nucleotides, the CDR3 is TGCGCCAGCAGCCAAGGACGGCTGAACACTGAAGCTTTCTTT. Protein sequence: CASSQGRLNTEAFF. V is TRBV4-1 and J is TRBJ1-1; D not certain. Germline assignment: CDR1 MGHRA and CDR2 YSYEKL. The V end was cut by 1 base, the J end by 0 bases, with 6 bases between. This CDR3 region has 14 residues.

CDR3 sequence reads: CASSSILAGAAYEQYF. DNA for the CDR3: TGTGCCAGCAGTTCGATCTTAGCGGGAGCAGCCTACGAGCAGTACTTC. The rearrangement links TRBV27 to TRBJ2-7, with TRBD2 matching 9 bases. Germline values: CDR1 MNHEY, CDR2 SMNVEV (reference sequence). V was clipped by 4 bases and J by 2 bases; unmatched bases: 9. The CDR3 runs 16 residues.

A note on this clone: A much bigger clone sits one base away, suggesting this may be a read error. Other DNA sequences in this specimen translate into the identical CDR3. The chain uses TRBV25-1 and TRBJ1-1; 9 nucleotides match TRBD1. CDR1 is MGHDK and CDR2 is SYGVNS in the germline V gene. The CDR3 covers 14 residues. The CDR3 reads CASIKQGAQTEAFF. The CDR3 bases are TGTGCCAGCATTAAACAGGGGGCGCAAACTGAAGCCTTCTTT.

This clone was found many times. The sample has other DNA sequences that encode this CDR3 too. The chain recombines TRBV4-2 with TRBJ1-1, with D unresolved. This CDR3 region has 14 residues. Trimming removed 0 bases from V and 8 bases from J, with 13 bases in between. Germline CDR1 reads LGHNA; CDR2 reads YNFKEQ. The CDR3, as DNA: TGTGCCAGCAGCCAAGATTTTACAAGTGACGAAGCTTTCTTT. As protein: CASSQDFTSDEAFF.

J is TRBJ2-3 and V is TRBV7-6, with 11 bases fitting TRBD2. This CDR3 region has 14 residues. Per germline, CDR1 SGHVS and CDR2 FNYEAQ. V lost 5 bases and J lost 4; bases outside the gene matches: 2. The CDR3 region has the DNA TGTGCCAGCAGCGGACTAGCGGGTCCAGATACGCAGTATTTT. It specifies CASSGLAGPDTQYF.

This chain joins TRBV11-2 and TRBJ2-1; TRBD2 agrees at 12 bases. Germline-derived CDR1 and CDR2 are SGHAT and FQNNGV. V lost 6 bases, J lost 4 bases, and 10 bases stayed unmatched. The CDR3 contains 17 residues. The CDR3 nucleotides are TGTGCCAGCAGACCACTAGCGGGAGGAAGGGTTTACAATGAGCAGTTCTTC. Translating gives CASRPLAGGRVYNEQFF.

This CDR3 is CASSTGQGSDEQYF. In DNA form, the CDR3 reads TGTGCCAGCAGCACCGGACAGGGTTCCGACGAGCAGTACTTC. V is TRBV4-2 and J is TRBJ2-7; TRBD1 agrees at 8 bases. The J segment lost 5 bases and the V segment lost 5 bases, leaving 8 bases of the junction unmatched. The CDR3 has 14 amino acids. CDR1 and CDR2 from the germline V gene are LGHNA and YNFKEQ.

The chain links TRBV6-1 to TRBJ1-5; D is unclear. The CDR3 sequence is 13 residues long. V gave up 2 bases and J gave up 7 bases, with 9 bases separating them. Per the germline V gene, CDR1 is MNHNS and CDR2 is SASEGT. In DNA form, the CDR3 reads TGTGCCAGCAGTGAATTCGGAAGCCAGCCCCAGCATTTT. Amino acid sequence: CASSEFGSQPQHF.

A few counts support this clone. The junction departs from the called germline gene at one end, perhaps through a read error. The sample has other DNA sequences that encode this CDR3 too. The chain links TRBV27 to TRBJ2-6; a possible D gene is TRBD1 (7 bases). The CDR3 contains 17 residues. In germline, CDR1 is MNHEY, CDR2 SMNVEV (reference sequence). CDR3 protein: CASSPRTGTRGANVLTF. The CDR3, as DNA: TGTGCCAGCAGTCCCCGGACAGGTACTAGGGGGGCCAACGTCCTGACCTTC.

This chain uses TRBV7-2 with TRBJ2-3; maybe TRBD2 (5 bases). The germline gives CDR1 SGHTA, CDR2 FQGNSA. The ends were cut back, 6 bases at V and 2 bases at J, with 15 bases in the middle. This CDR3 region has 15 residues. The CDR3 is CASSRSAGFTDTQYF. DNA of the CDR3: TGTGCCAGCAGTCGGTCGGCGGGTTTCACAGATACGCAGTATTTT.

The chain links TRBV5-1 to TRBJ2-5; D remains ambiguous. This CDR3 is built from 13 residues. Germline V gene lookup returns CDR1 SGHRS and CDR2 YFSETQ. V was trimmed by 5 bases and J by 1 base, leaving 9 bases between them. The CDR3 loop is CASRAEVQETQYF. The CDR3 bases are TGCGCCAGCAGGGCGGAAGTCCAAGAGACCCAGTACTTC.

The chain has TRBV7-8 and TRBJ2-1; possible D gene TRBD2, 6 bases. Per the germline V gene, CDR1 is SGHVS and CDR2 is FQNEAQ. CDR3 length equals 13 residues. Trimming took 6 bases from V and 9 from J, leaving 15 bases between them. The CDR3 DNA reads TGTGCCAGCAGTAAACAGGAGGGCTCTGAGCAGTTCTTC. Translated: CASSKQEGSEQFF.

On this clone itself: The junction shows a germline mismatch at one end, possibly a read error. The rearrangement joins TRBV6-6 to TRBJ2-5, with D uncertain. The end of the DNA is better explained by TRBJ2-7, so the J call may be wrong. The CDR3 sequence is 13 residues long. Per the germline V gene, CDR1 is MNHNY and CDR2 is SVGAGI (reference sequence). The CDR3 DNA is TGTGCCGGCAGTTTGTCAACCAACTACGAGCAGTACTTC. Protein product: CAGSLSTNYEQYF.

V is TRBV11-3 and J is TRBJ2-1, with D unclear. In germline, CDR1 is SGHNT, CDR2 YENEEA. This CDR3 region has 15 residues. V lost 0 bases, J lost 0 bases, and 6 bases lay in between. As DNA, the CDR3 is TGTGCCAGCAGCTTAGAGGCTGGCTCCTACAATGAGCAGTTCTTC. It translates to CASSLEAGSYNEQFF.

This rearrangement joins TRBV5-1 to TRBJ1-5, with D perhaps matching TRBD1 (5 bases). The CDR3 runs 15 residues. V lost 0 bases, J lost 7 bases, and 14 bases lay in between. The germline V gene has CDR1 SGHRS and CDR2 YFSETQ. The CDR3: CASSLDAGAGQPQHF. The CDR3 DNA reads as TGCGCCAGCAGCTTGGATGCTGGGGCGGGACAGCCCCAGCATTTT.

This clone was recorded a few times. The genes are TRBV7-9 and TRBJ2-7, with 7 bases that match TRBD1. CDR1 and CDR2 (germline): SEHNR, FQNEAQ (reference sequence). After removal of 4 bases from V and 0 bases from J, the junction contained 3 bases not matched to a gene. The CDR3 covers 14 residues. CDR3: CASSSGQASYEQYF. The CDR3, as DNA: TGTGCCAGCAGCTCAGGACAGGCCTCCTACGAGCAGTACTTC. The entire variable domain, with the rest obtained from reference TRBV7-9 and TRBJ2-7, is as follows: DTGVSQNPRHKITKRGQNVTFRCDPISEHNRLYWYRQTLGQGPEFLTYFQNEAQLEKSRLLSDRFSAERPKGSFSTLEIQRTEQGDSAMYLCASSSGQASYEQYFGPGTRLTVT.

For this clone: A far larger clone is off by one base, so a read error is likely. Other nucleotide sequences from this sample produce the same CDR3. V usage is TRBV28 and J usage is TRBJ1-5; D ambiguous. CDR1 and CDR2 (germline): MDHEN, SYDVKM. The CDR3 is 16 amino acids. Trimming removed 2 bases at V and 3 bases at J, with 14 bases between. CDR3 bases: TGTGCCAGCAGTTTAGCCGCAGATAGCTACAATCAGCCCCAGCATTTT. Its translation: CASSLAADSYNQPQHF.

The chain joins TRBV10-2 to TRBJ2-2; TRBD1 matches 8 bases. Germline CDR1 reads WSHSY; CDR2 reads SAAADI. The CDR3 consists of 15 residues. With 7 bases clipped from V and 4 bases from J, the junction kept 8 bases outside the gene matches. CDR3 region: CASIQGARGTGELFF. The CDR3 nucleotides read TGCGCCAGCATTCAGGGGGCGCGGGGCACCGGGGAGCTGTTTTTT.

The chain is built from TRBV30 and TRBJ2-2, with 7 bases fitting TRBD2. The CDR3 has 15 amino acids. Germline CDR1 and CDR2: GTSNPN and SVGIG (reference sequence). The V and J ends lost 8 bases and 1 base, in that order; junction bases with no gene match: 10. CDR3 DNA: TGTGCCACAAGACTAGCCCCCAAGAACACCGGGGAGCTGTTTTTT. The encoded protein is CATRLAPKNTGELFF.

In this sample, this clone turned up many times. The sample has other DNA sequences that encode this CDR3 too. J is TRBJ1-5 and V is TRBV15; D is ambiguous. V shed 0 bases and J shed 2 bases, with 11 bases lying between them. The CDR3 extends over 16 amino acids. CDR1 and CDR2 from the germline V gene are LNHNV and YYDKDF (reference sequence). The CDR3 here is CATSRDRPGGNQPQHF. DNA of the CDR3: TGTGCCACCAGCAGAGATCGGCCCGGGGGCAATCAGCCCCAGCATTTT.

This clone was seen once. This chain joins TRBV19 and TRBJ2-1; 8 positions agree with TRBD2. Germline V gene lookup returns CDR1 LNHDA and CDR2 SQIVND (reference sequence). The CDR3 extends over 14 amino acids. V lost 5 bases and J lost 7; bases outside the gene matches: 7. The CDR3 loop is CASSSPGLGNEQFF. The CDR3 DNA reads as TGTGCCAGTAGTTCTCCGGGACTAGGGAATGAGCAGTTCTTC. The full variable domain, rest sourced from reference TRBV19 and TRBJ2-1, is DGGITQSPKYLFRKEGQNVTLSCEQNLNHDAMYWYRQDPGQGLRLIYYSQIVNDFQKGDIAEGYSVSREKKESFPLTVTSAQKNPTAFYLCASSSPGLGNEQFFGPGTRLTVL.

This chain connects TRBV9 to TRBJ2-7; TRBD1 matches at 7 bases. The germline CDR1 and CDR2 sequences are SGDLS and YYNGEE. V was pared by 3 bases and J by 0 bases, with 6 bases of the junction left unmatched. The CDR3 runs to 15 residues. CDR3 coding DNA: TGTGCCAGCAGCGCCGGACAGGATTACTCCTACGAGCAGTACTTC. It is translated as CASSAGQDYSYEQYF.

This chain joins TRBV5-1 and TRBJ2-7; 7 bases fit TRBD1. V gave up 4 bases and J gave up 2 bases; unmatched junction bases: 12. Per germline, CDR1 SGHRS and CDR2 YFSETQ. The CDR3 loop spans 16 amino acids. CDR3: CASSVADREQPYEQYF. The CDR3 nucleotides are TGCGCCAGCAGCGTGGCCGACAGGGAACAACCCTACGAGCAGTACTTC.